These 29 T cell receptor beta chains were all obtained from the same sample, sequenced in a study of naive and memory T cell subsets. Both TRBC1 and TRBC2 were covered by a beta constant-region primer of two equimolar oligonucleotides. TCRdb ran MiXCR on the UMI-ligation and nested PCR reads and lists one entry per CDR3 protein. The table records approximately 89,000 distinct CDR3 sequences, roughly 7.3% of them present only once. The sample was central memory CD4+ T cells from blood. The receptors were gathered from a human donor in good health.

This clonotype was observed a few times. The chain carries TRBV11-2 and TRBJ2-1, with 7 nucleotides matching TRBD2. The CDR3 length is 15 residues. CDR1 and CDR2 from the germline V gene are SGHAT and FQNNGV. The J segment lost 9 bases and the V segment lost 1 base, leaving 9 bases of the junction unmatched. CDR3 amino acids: CASSLVRGERGEQFF. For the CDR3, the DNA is TGTGCCAGCAGCTTAGTTCGGGGGGAAAGGGGTGAGCAGTTCTTC.

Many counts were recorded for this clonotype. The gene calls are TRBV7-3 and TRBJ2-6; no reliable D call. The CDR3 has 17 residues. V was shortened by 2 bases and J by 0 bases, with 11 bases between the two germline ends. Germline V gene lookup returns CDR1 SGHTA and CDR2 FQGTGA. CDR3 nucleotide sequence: TGTGCCAGCAGCTTAGGAGACCTCAGCTCTGGGGCCAACGTCCTGACTTTC. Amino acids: CASSLGDLSSGANVLTF.

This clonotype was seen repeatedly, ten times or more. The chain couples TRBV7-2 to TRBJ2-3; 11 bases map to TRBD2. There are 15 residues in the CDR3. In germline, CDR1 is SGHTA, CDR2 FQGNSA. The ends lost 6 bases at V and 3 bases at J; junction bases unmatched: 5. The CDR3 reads CASRGLAGKTDTQYF. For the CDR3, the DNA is TGTGCCAGCAGAGGACTAGCGGGCAAAACAGATACGCAGTATTTT.

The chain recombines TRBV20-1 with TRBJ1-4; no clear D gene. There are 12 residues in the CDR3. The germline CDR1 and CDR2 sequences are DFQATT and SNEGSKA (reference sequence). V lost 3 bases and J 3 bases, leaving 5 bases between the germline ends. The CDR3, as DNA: TGCAGTGCTAGCGGGGCTAATGAAAAACTGTTTTTT. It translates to CSASGANEKLFF.

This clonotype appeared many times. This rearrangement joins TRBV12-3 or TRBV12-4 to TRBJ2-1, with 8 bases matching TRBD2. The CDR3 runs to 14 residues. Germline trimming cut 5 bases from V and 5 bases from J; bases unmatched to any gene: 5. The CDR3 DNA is TGTGCCAGCAGTCCGCGCGGGGGGAACAATGAGCAGTTCTTC. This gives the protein CASSPRGGNNEQFF.

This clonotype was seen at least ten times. The CDR3 region is CASSVQYTEAFF. The CDR3, as DNA: TGTGCCAGCAGTGTGCAGTACACTGAAGCTTTCTTT. The rearrangement uses TRBV6-1 and TRBJ1-1; no clear D. The CDR3 totals 12 residues. V lost 4 bases and J lost 3, with 6 bases in between. Germline V lookup: CDR1 MNHNS, CDR2 SASEGT.

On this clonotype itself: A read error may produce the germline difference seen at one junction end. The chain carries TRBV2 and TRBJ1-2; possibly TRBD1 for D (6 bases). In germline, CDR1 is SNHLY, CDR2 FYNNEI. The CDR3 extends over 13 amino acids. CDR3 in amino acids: CASSGTANSGYTF. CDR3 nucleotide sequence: TGTGCCAGCAGTGGGACAGCGAACTCTGGCTACACCTTC.

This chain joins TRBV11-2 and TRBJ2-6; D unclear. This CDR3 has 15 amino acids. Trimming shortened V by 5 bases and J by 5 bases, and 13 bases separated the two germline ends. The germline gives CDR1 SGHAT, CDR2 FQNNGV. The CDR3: CASSPVRRWANVLTF. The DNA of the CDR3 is TGTGCCAGCAGCCCCGTCCGCAGATGGGCCAACGTCCTGACTTTC.

In DNA form, the CDR3 reads TGCGCCAGCAGGCGTTCAGGGGGCGCTTATGTCGGGAGGGCCTCTGAGCAGTTCTTC. It translates to CASRRSGGAYVGRASEQFF. The chain uses TRBV5-1 and TRBJ2-1; perhaps D is TRBD1 or TRBD2 (8 bases each). The V end was cut by 5 bases, the J end by 9 bases, with 33 bases between. The germline gives CDR1 SGHRS, CDR2 YFSETQ. The CDR3 runs to 19 residues.

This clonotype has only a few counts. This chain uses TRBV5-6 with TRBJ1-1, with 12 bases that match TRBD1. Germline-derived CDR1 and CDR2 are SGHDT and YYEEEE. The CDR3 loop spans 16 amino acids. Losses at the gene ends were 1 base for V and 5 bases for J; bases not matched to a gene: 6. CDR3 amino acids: CASSLLGTGGQTEAFF. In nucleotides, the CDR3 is TGTGCCAGCAGCTTGCTTGGGACAGGGGGCCAGACTGAAGCTTTCTTT.

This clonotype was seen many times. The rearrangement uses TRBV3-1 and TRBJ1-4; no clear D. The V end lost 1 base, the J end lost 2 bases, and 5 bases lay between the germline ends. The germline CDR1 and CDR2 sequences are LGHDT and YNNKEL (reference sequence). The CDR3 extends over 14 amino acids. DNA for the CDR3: TGTGCCAGCAGCCAAGGGCTTACTAATGAAAAACTGTTTTTT. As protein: CASSQGLTNEKLFF.

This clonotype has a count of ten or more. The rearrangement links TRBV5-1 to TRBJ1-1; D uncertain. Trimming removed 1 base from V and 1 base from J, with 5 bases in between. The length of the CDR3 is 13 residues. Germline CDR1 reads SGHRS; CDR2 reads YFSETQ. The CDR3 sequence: CASSLSWNTEAFF. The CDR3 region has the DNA TGCGCCAGCAGCTTGTCCTGGAACACTGAAGCTTTCTTT.

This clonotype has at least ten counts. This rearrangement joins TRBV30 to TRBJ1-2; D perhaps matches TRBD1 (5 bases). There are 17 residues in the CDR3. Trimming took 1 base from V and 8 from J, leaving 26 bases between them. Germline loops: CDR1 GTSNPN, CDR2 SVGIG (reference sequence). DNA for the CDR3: TGTGCCTGGAGTGACAACGGAGGGGCCTTGGGAACGAGGGGCTACACCTTC. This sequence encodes CAWSDNGGALGTRGYTF.

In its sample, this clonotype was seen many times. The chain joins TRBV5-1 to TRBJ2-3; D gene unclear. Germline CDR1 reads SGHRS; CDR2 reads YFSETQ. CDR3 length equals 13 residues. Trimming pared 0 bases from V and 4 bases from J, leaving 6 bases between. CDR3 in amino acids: CASSLGRPDTQYF. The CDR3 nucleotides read TGCGCCAGCAGCTTGGGTCGTCCAGATACGCAGTATTTT.

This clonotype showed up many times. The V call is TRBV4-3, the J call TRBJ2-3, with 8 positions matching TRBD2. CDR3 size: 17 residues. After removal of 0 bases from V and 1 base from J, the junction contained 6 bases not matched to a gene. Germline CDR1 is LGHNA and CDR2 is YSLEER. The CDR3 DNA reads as TGCGCCAGCAGCCAAGATCTAACGACTAGCGGCACAGATACGCAGTATTTT. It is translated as CASSQDLTTSGTDTQYF.

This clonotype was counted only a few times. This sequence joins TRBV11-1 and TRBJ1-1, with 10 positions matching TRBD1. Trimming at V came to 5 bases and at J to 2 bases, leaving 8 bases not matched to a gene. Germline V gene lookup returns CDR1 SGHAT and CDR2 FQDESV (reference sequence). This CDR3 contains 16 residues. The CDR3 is CASSRRDRGGNTEAFF. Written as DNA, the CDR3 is TGTGCCAGCAGCCGCCGGGACAGGGGAGGAAACACTGAAGCTTTCTTT.

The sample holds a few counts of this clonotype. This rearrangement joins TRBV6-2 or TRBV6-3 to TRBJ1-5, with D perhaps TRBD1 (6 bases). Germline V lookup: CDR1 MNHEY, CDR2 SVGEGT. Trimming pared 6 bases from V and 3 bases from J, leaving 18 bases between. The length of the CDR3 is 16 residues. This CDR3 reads CASSSARGAINQPQHF. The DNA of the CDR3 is TGTGCCAGCAGCTCCGCCCGGGGGGCTATCAATCAGCCCCAGCATTTT.

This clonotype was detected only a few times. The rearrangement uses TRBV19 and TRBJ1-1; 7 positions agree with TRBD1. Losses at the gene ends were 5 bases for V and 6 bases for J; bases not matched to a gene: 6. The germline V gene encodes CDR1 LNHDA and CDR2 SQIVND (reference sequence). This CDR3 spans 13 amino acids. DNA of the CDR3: TGTGCCAGTAGTTCCAGGGGGGTTGCTGAAGCTTTCTTT. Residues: CASSSRGVAEAFF.

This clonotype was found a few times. CDR3 sequence: CASSPAGQVVEAFF. The CDR3 coding sequence is TGTGCCAGCAGCCCGGCTGGACAGGTTGTTGAAGCTTTCTTT. The chain couples TRBV7-2 to TRBJ1-1, with 7 bases lining up with TRBD1. The V gene end was trimmed by 5 bases and the J gene end by 7 bases; junction bases not matched to a gene: 10. CDR3 length equals 14 residues. The germline gives CDR1 SGHTA, CDR2 FQGNSA.

The CDR3 nucleotides read TGTGCCAGCAGCGATCGGACCGAGAACACTGAAGCTTTCTTT. This sequence encodes CASSDRTENTEAFF. This chain uses TRBV25-1 with TRBJ1-1; no firm D call. The germline V and J ends were trimmed by 6 bases and 1 base, with 12 bases remaining between them. This CDR3 has 14 residues. From germline, CDR1 is MGHDK and CDR2 SYGVNS.

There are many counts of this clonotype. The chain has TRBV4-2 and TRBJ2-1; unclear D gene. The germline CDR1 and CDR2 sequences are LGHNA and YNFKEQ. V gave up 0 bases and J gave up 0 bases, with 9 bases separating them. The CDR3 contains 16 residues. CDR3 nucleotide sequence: TGTGCCAGCAGCCAAGACGCTAAGAGCTCCTACAATGAGCAGTTCTTC. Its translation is CASSQDAKSSYNEQFF.

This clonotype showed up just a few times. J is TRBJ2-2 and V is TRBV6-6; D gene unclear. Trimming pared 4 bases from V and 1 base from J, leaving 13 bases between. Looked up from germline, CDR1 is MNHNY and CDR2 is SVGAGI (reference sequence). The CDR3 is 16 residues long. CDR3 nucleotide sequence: TGTGCCAGCAGTTCATTCAAGGATTTGAACACCGGGGAGCTGTTTTTT. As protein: CASSSFKDLNTGELFF.

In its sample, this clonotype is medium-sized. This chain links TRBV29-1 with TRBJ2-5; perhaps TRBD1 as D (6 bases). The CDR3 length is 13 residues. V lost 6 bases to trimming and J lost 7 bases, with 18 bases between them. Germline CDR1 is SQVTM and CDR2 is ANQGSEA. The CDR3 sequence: CSVDWTARGTQYF. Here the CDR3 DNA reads TGCAGCGTCGACTGGACAGCCCGTGGGACCCAGTACTTC.

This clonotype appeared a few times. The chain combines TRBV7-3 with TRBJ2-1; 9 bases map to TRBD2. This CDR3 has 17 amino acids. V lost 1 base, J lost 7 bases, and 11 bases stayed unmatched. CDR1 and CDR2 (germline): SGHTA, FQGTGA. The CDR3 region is CASSLSFRSSGENEQFF. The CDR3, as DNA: TGTGCCAGCAGCTTAAGTTTTCGGTCTAGCGGGGAGAATGAGCAGTTCTTC.

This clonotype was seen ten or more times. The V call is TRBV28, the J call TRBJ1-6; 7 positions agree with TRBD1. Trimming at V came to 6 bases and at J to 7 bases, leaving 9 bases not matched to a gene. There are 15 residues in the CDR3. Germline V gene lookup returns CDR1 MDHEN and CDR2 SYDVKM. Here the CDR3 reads CASSPGQVLNSPLHF. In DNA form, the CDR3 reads TGTGCCAGCAGCCCCGGACAGGTCCTAAATTCACCCCTCCACTTT.

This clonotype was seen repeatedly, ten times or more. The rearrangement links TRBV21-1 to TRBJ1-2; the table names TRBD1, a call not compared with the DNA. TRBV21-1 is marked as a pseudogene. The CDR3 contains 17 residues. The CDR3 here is CASSKAEGQTTNYGYTF. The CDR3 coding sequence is TGTGCCAGCAGCAAAGCAGAGGGGCAGACCACTAACTATGGCTACACCTTC.

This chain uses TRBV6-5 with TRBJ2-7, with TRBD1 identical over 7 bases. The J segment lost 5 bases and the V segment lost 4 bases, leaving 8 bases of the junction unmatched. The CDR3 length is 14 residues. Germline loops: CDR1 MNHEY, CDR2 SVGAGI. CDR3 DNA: TGTGCCAGCAGTTCGACAGGGTTGGGTCACGAGCAGTACTTC. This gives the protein CASSSTGLGHEQYF.

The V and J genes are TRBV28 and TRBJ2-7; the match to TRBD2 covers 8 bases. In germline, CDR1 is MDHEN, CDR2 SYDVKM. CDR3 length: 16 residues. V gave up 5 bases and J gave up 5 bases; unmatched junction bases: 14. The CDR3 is CASSHAGTSRGHEQYF. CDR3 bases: TGTGCCAGCAGTCACGCCGGGACTAGTCGGGGCCACGAGCAGTACTTC.

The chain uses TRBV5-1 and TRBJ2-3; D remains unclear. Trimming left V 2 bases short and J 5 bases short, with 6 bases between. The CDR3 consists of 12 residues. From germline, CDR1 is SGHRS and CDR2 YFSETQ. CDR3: CASSFERDTQYF. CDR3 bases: TGCGCCAGCAGCTTCGAACGAGATACGCAGTATTTT.